This TCR beta chain is from a study of T cells after posttransplantation cyclophosphamide listed by TCRdb under 2016. Study-level background: Using TRB sequencing, the study followed how the T cell repertoire rebuilt after myeloablative bone marrow transplantation with posttransplantation cyclophosphamide given as GVHD prophylaxis. Public TRB sequences were compared against a database of over 3,000 sequences linked to responses to pathogens, tumor antigens, self-antigens and alloantigens. Antigen receptor sequencing was done on samples from about 34 PTCy-treated patients and from roughly 15 related bone marrow donors of those patients. Blood from all 34 PTCy patients who had 1-year posttransplant specimens underwent TRB sequencing. In 3 patients, TRB sequencing was also performed on up to 3 more blood samples taken 2 to 5.2 years after transplant, and in a handful of patients, pretransplant blood was also TRB-sequenced. Because TRA and TRB clonality correlated tightly in roughly ten samples, later TCR analyses were limited to TRB. General conclusions and limits of the study: The TRB repertoires of T cells infiltrating skin or GI tract showed only limited overlap with the TRB repertoires of T cells in blood. Donor-recipient similarity was low at 1-2 months but increased during the first year, and donor CD8+ memory clones often dominated later blood repertoires. Across approximately 41 patients, TRB clonality was highly associated with recipient CMV seropositivity and CMV reactivation, and PTCy diversity was similar to diversity in CNI/methotrexate controls.

TRB sequencing used genomic DNA with the immunoSEQ assay at survey resolution or the hsTCRB kit. As for how the authors treated the data: The immunoSEQ software handled initial read processing, and the LymphoSeq R package was used for repertoire analyses. Clonality was calculated as 1 minus normalized Shannon entropy, and the Gini coefficient was also calculated for each TRB dataset. Phenotypes of unsorted samples were inferred by mapping TRB sequences from sorted subsets of the recipient or donor onto the same recipient's unsorted samples. In its TCRdb copy, this immuneACCESS table keeps in-frame sequences only and misses some clones. Where compared with another copy, unresolved V genes explain less than half of these, and the others have no known cause. V and J calls plus clone size are reproduced from that table; the DNA served to infer D and trimming. The sample profile shows 4,000 to 6,000 clones; approximately 57% of them were found once. The ten largest clones represent 15% to 20% of the sample.

V loses 0 bases of germline sequence and J loses 3 bases, and the interval between the two ends is 9 bases. The CDR3 holds 14 amino acids from the cysteine to the phenylalanine. Only the CDR3 portion is preserved as DNA: 42 bases, with reading frame beginning at the first base. The germline V gene supplies CDR1 MGHRA and CDR2 YSYEKL. A remark on this clone: This clone's antigen is unknown. Per-base qualities were not stored, and no clone one base away is much larger. Distinct nucleotide sequences in the sample also encode this CDR3.

On the day of marrow donation, related bone marrow donors gave peripheral blood samples. Mononuclear cells from peripheral blood and bone marrow were separated by Ficoll-Hypaque density centrifugation and then cryopreserved. CD4+ and CD8+ T cells, including naive and memory subsets, were sorted by FACS using a FACSAria II. The sample taken for sequencing was memory CD8+ T cells sorted from blood. This TCR derives from a woman aged 60-70 years in good health, CMV-negative, and a related stem cell transplant donor. Recombination connected TRBV4-1 to TRBJ2-7; the D gene is unclear. CDR3 sequence: CASSQDLGGYEQYF. The bases are TGCGCCAGCAGCCAAGATCTCGGCGGCTACGAGCAGTACTTC.